This T cell receptor (beta chain) was sequenced for a study of metastatic and nonmetastatic thyroid tumors. Background on the study: Repertoire comparisons spanned blood and tumor or nodule tissue from malignant and benign thyroid patients.

V trimming: 6 bases; J trimming: 8 bases; junction bases outside the gene matches: 15. Looked up from germline, CDR1 is MNHEY and CDR2 is SMNVEV (reference sequence). CDR3 size: 16 residues. TCRdb reprocessed the PCR reads via MiXCR. The table lists around 89,000 clones, under 15% of them singletons. This clone came up many times. No patient received treatment before thyroid surgery. The clonotype was recovered from a female donor with papillary thyroid cancer or a benign thyroid nodule (not recorded which). Some clones in this sample may be carry-over from other donors' samples. The source material was blood. The genes are TRBV27 and TRBJ2-4; 8 positions match TRBD1. CDR3 nucleotide sequence: TGTGCCAGCAGGCCGGCGGGGACAGGCGCTGAAGACATTCAGTACTTC. Translating it yields CASRPAGTGAEDIQYF.